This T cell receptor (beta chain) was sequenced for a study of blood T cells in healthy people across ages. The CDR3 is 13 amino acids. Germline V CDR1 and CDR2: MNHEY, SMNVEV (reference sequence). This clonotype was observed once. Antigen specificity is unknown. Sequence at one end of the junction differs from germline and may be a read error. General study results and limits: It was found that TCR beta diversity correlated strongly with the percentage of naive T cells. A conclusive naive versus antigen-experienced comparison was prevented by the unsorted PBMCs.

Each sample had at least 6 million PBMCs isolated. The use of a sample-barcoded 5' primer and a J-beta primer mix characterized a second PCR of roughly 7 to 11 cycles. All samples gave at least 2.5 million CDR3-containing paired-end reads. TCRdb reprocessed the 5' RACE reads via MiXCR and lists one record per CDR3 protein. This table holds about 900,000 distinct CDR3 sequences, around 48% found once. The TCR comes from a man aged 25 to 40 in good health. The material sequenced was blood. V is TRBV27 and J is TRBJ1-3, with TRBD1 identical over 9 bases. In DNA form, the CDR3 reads TGTGCCAGCAGTGGACAGGGGAGAAACGCCATATATTTT. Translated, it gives CASSGQGRNAIYF.